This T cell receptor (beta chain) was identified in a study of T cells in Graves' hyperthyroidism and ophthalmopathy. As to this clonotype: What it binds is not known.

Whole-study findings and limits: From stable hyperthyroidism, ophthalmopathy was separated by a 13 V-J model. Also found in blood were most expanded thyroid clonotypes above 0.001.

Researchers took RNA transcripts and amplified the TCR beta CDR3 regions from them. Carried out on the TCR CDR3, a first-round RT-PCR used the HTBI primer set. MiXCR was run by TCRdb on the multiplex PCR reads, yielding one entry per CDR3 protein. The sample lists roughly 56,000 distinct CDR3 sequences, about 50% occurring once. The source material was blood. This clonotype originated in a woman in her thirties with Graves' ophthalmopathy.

The CDR3 reads CASSGNGGSGAPHEQYF. CDR3 DNA: TGTGCCAGCAGCGGAAATGGGGGTAGCGGAGCCCCCCACGAGCAGTACTTC. This chain connects TRBV7-3 to TRBJ2-7; the D gene is possibly TRBD2 (6 bases). The V end was cut by 5 bases, the J end by 5 bases, with 25 bases between. Per the germline V gene, CDR1 is SGHTA and CDR2 is FQGTGA. This CDR3 has 17 amino acids.